Below, 28 T cell receptor beta chains from the same sample are listed, as sequenced in a study of T cell clonotyping in hematopoietic cell transplantation. Here immunoSEQ multiplex PCR was the method, and the copy in TCRdb shows in-frame clones only, minus some. The table records 35,000 to 45,000 clones, 88% of them present only once. The sequenced sample consisted of peripheral blood mononuclear cells. All receptors derive from a middle-aged woman in good health. Some clones in this sample may be carry-over from other donors' samples.

The DNA of the CDR3 is TGTGCCAGCAGCTTTTGGACTAGCGGGAGGGGGTCTTTGAAAGAGACCCAGTACTTC. Its translation: CASSFWTSGRGSLKETQYF. The chain joins TRBV7-2 to TRBJ2-5; 15 bases are a match to TRBD2. The trim removed 3 bases at V and 3 bases at J, leaving 11 bases unmatched. Germline-derived CDR1 and CDR2 are SGHTA and FQGNSA. This CDR3 has 19 residues.

The chain employs TRBV9 and TRBJ2-5; no clear D gene. This CDR3 is 14 amino acids long. CDR1 is SGDLS, CDR2 YYNGEE, per germline. The V end lost 0 bases, the J end lost 2 bases, and 8 bases lay between the germline ends. The CDR3 here is CASSVGSDQETQYF. In DNA, the CDR3 is TGTGCCAGCAGCGTAGGATCGGATCAAGAGACCCAGTACTTC. The whole variable domain, remainder taken from reference TRBV9 and TRBJ2-5, is DSGVTQTPKHLITATGQRVTLRCSPRSGDLSVYWYQQSLDQGLQFLIQYYNGEERAKGNILERFSAQQFPDLHSELNLSSLELGDSALYFCASSVGSDQETQYFGPGTRLLVL.

J is TRBJ1-1 and V is TRBV5-1; D is unclear. The germline V gene has CDR1 SGHRS and CDR2 YFSETQ. The CDR3 sequence is 14 residues long. V was trimmed by 4 bases and J by 5 bases, leaving 15 bases between them. The DNA of the CDR3 is TGCGCCAGCAGCCACCCCTCAACGGTGACTGAAGCTTTCTTT. Its protein product is CASSHPSTVTEAFF.

The chain uses TRBV19 and TRBJ1-1, with 7 bases identical to TRBD1. Germline CDR1 reads LNHDA; CDR2 reads SQIVND (reference sequence). CDR3 length equals 18 residues. Trimming removed 4 bases from V and 1 base from J; junction bases left unmatched: 15. DNA of the CDR3: TGTGCCAGTAGTAACCCAGGGGGGATCGTAACCAAGAACACTGAAGCTTTCTTT. Protein product: CASSNPGGIVTKNTEAFF.

The V gene is TRBV28, the J gene TRBJ1-1; D is undetermined. This CDR3 comprises 13 residues. Germline V gives CDR1 MDHEN, CDR2 SYDVKM. Trimming removed 7 bases at V and 0 bases at J, with 9 bases between. The chain's CDR3 is CASIAPMNTEAFF. The CDR3 region has the DNA TGTGCCAGCATCGCGCCGATGAACACTGAAGCTTTCTTT.

The genes are TRBV7-2 and TRBJ2-7; no firm D call. The CDR3 consists of 13 residues. Germline CDR1 reads SGHTA; CDR2 reads FQGNSA. Trimming took off 7 bases at V and 6 bases at J, with 16 bases between the two ends. The CDR3 protein is CASTPPSSREQYF. The DNA for the CDR3 is TGTGCCAGCACCCCCCCTTCTAGTCGCGAGCAGTACTTC.

V and J are TRBV9 and TRBJ2-1; the match to TRBD1 covers 8 bases. Germline CDR1 reads SGDLS; CDR2 reads YYNGEE. V lost 3 bases to trimming and J lost 3 bases; unmatched junction nucleotides: 5. The CDR3 has 15 amino acids. CDR3 in DNA: TGTGCCAGCAGCGCATCCGGGACAGGCTACAATGAGCAGTTCTTC. Translating it yields CASSASGTGYNEQFF.

The CDR3 spells CASSLLAGRDNEQFF. The CDR3 region has the DNA TGTGCCAGCAGCCTACTAGCGGGAAGAGACAATGAGCAGTTCTTC. V gene TRBV11-1 combines with J gene TRBJ2-1; 10 positions agree with TRBD2. The V gene's germline CDR1 is SGHAT and CDR2 FQDESV (reference sequence). This CDR3 is 15 amino acids long. The J segment lost 5 bases and the V segment lost 5 bases, leaving 6 bases of the junction unmatched.

The rearrangement uses TRBV7-2 and TRBJ1-5, with 7 bases matching TRBD1. The CDR3 spans 14 residues. CDR1 and CDR2 from the germline V gene are SGHTA and FQGNSA. The J segment lost 2 bases and the V segment lost 5 bases, leaving 3 bases of the junction unmatched. The CDR3 is CASSQTGGNQPQHF. CDR3 coding DNA: TGTGCCAGCAGCCAAACAGGGGGCAATCAGCCCCAGCATTTT. The full variable domain, with the rest looked up from reference TRBV7-2 and TRBJ1-5, is GAGVSQSPSNKVTEKGKDVELRCDPISGHTALYWYRQSLGQGLEFLIYFQGNSAPDKSGLPSDRFSAERTGGSVSTLTIQRTQQEDSAVYLCASSQTGGNQPQHFGDGTRLSIL.

This chain links TRBV10-3 with TRBJ2-3; 8 bases are a match to TRBD2. The J segment lost 1 base and the V segment lost 4 bases, leaving 1 base of the junction unmatched. This CDR3 is 14 amino acids long. The germline CDR1 and CDR2 sequences are ENHRY and SYGVKD. The CDR3 DNA reads TGTGCCATCAGTGCGACTAGCGGCACAGATACGCAGTATTTT. This gives the protein CAISATSGTDTQYF.

The genes are TRBV2 and TRBJ2-2; no definite D call. The CDR3 sequence is 13 residues long. V shed 3 bases and J shed 4 bases, with 6 bases lying between them. Germline V gene lookup returns CDR1 SNHLY and CDR2 FYNNEI. The CDR3 DNA reads TGTGCCAGCAGTGAGGTGCGCACCGGGGAGCTGTTTTTT. Translated: CASSEVRTGELFF.

V and J are TRBV11-2 and TRBJ2-7; TRBD1 agrees at 11 bases. Germline loops: CDR1 SGHAT, CDR2 FQNNGV. The J segment lost 6 bases and the V segment lost 5 bases, leaving 6 bases of the junction unmatched. The CDR3 covers 14 residues. For the CDR3, the DNA is TGTGCCAGCAGCCCAGGACAGGGGGCTGGCGAGCAGTACTTC. It codes for CASSPGQGAGEQYF.

The chain is built from TRBV28 and TRBJ1-1; D is unresolved. The CDR3 is made up of 13 amino acids. CDR1 and CDR2 from the germline V gene are MDHEN and SYDVKM. V dropped 3 bases and J dropped 3 bases, with 8 bases sitting between them. This CDR3 reads CASSLSADTEAFF. For the CDR3, the DNA is TGTGCCAGCAGTTTGTCAGCGGACACTGAAGCTTTCTTT.

The chain joins TRBV28 to TRBJ1-4; 8 bases map to TRBD1. J was trimmed by 8 bases and V by 5 bases; bases with no gene match: 10. CDR1 is MDHEN, CDR2 SYDVKM, per germline. CDR3 length equals 15 residues. The CDR3 spells CASSTRQGRGEKLFF. CDR3 coding DNA: TGTGCCAGCAGTACCCGACAGGGGCGGGGGGAAAAACTGTTTTTT.

CDR3 sequence reads: CASSYSIGGTEAFF. CDR3 DNA sequence: TGTGCCAGCAGCTATTCTATAGGAGGCACTGAAGCTTTCTTT. The rearrangement uses TRBV7-8 and TRBJ1-1, with unresolved D. The germline V gene encodes CDR1 SGHVS and CDR2 FQNEAQ. Trimming took off 4 bases at V and 4 bases at J, with 13 bases between the two ends. The length of the CDR3 is 14 residues.

The gene calls are TRBV4-3 and TRBJ1-4, with D possibly TRBD1 on 6 matching bases. V lost 3 bases and J lost 8, with 19 bases in between. The CDR3 has 16 amino acids. Germline CDR1 is LGHNA and CDR2 is YSLEER. CDR3 in amino acids: CASSQGGGGVGEKLFF. DNA of the CDR3: TGCGCCAGCAGCCAGGGGGGCGGGGGAGTCGGCGAAAAACTGTTTTTT.

V is TRBV25-1 and J is TRBJ2-3; no clear D. Germline CDR1 reads MGHDK; CDR2 reads SYGVNS. Trimming left V 7 bases short and J 6 bases short, with 14 bases between. The CDR3 is 13 residues long. The CDR3 sequence is CASTLSSRDTQYF. In DNA, the CDR3 is TGTGCCAGCACCTTATCATCCCGGGATACGCAGTATTTT.

The rearrangement uses TRBV5-1 and TRBJ1-3; D is unresolved. The CDR3 is 13 residues long. The V gene's germline CDR1 is SGHRS and CDR2 YFSETQ. Trimming cost V 1 base and J 0 bases, with 2 bases left between them. CDR3 DNA: TGCGCCAGCAGCTTGAGCTCTGGAAACACCATATATTTT. This codes for CASSLSSGNTIYF.

V gene TRBV7-9 combines with J gene TRBJ1-2; D remains ambiguous. The CDR3 covers 12 residues. Trimming left V 7 bases short and J 4 bases short, with 10 bases between. Germline lookup yields CDR1 SEHNR and CDR2 FQNEAQ (reference sequence). CDR3 DNA sequence: TGTGCCAGCACTCTCTCGGGCTATGGCTACACCTTC. Translation gives CASTLSGYGYTF. Variable domain in full (rest from reference TRBV7-9 and TRBJ1-2): DTGVSQNPRHKITKRGQNVTFRCDPISEHNRLYWYRQTLGQGPEFLTYFQNEAQLEKSRLLSDRFSAERPKGSFSTLEIQRTEQGDSAMYLCASTLSGYGYTFGSGTRLTVV.

V and J are TRBV5-1 and TRBJ2-3; no reliable D call. Trimming cost V 4 bases and J 4 bases, with 7 bases left between them. This CDR3 region has 12 residues. Per germline, CDR1 SGHRS and CDR2 YFSETQ. The CDR3 coding sequence is TGCGCCAGCAGCGGTCCGGCAGATACGCAGTATTTT. It yields the protein CASSGPADTQYF.

The rearrangement links TRBV28 to TRBJ1-5; D gene unclear. Germline V gene lookup returns CDR1 MDHEN and CDR2 SYDVKM. The CDR3 has 14 amino acids. Trimming took 3 bases from V and 0 from J, leaving 6 bases between them. The CDR3 DNA sequence: TGTGCCAGCAGTTTGGCAGATAGCAATCAGCCCCAGCATTTT. Translated: CASSLADSNQPQHF.

This clone came up once. The rearrangement links TRBV11-2 to TRBJ1-1; D remains unclear. Trimming removed 2 bases at V and 8 bases at J, with 12 bases between. From germline, CDR1 is SGHAT and CDR2 FQNNGV. The CDR3 runs 13 residues. The CDR3 DNA follows: TGTGCCAGCAGCTTAATCCTTCCAGTCGAAGCTTTCTTT. Its translation: CASSLILPVEAFF.

The chain employs TRBV5-5 and TRBJ1-4; no firm D call. CDR3 length equals 14 residues. Trimming pared 1 base from V and 0 bases from J, leaving 4 bases between. The germline V gene has CDR1 SGHKS and CDR2 YYEKEE (reference sequence). The CDR3 spells CASSLTATNEKLFF. As DNA, the CDR3 is TGTGCCAGCAGCTTGACAGCAACTAATGAAAAACTGTTTTTT.

The genes are TRBV10-3 and TRBJ1-1, with D hard to call. Trimming left V 7 bases short and J 3 bases short, with 15 bases between. This CDR3 has 14 residues. Germline CDR1 ENHRY, CDR2 SYGVKD. CDR3 in DNA: TGTGCCATCATTAACAGCTCGGGGTACACTGAAGCTTTCTTT. This translates into CAIINSSGYTEAFF.

The chain has TRBV29-1 and TRBJ1-1, with 7 bases that match TRBD1. Looked up from germline, CDR1 is SQVTM and CDR2 is ANQGSEA. CDR3 length: 15 residues. The junction had 11 bases not matched to a gene; V was cut back by 7 bases and J by 0 bases. For the CDR3, the DNA is TGCAGCGGAAGCTCCCCCAGGGGGATGAACACTGAAGCTTTCTTT. Translated, it gives CSGSSPRGMNTEAFF.

The V and J genes are TRBV5-4 and TRBJ2-1; 8 positions match TRBD2. The trim removed 0 bases at V and 6 bases at J, leaving 8 bases unmatched. This CDR3 has 16 residues. Germline-derived CDR1 and CDR2 are SGHNT and YYREEE (reference sequence). CDR3 region: CASSLVLAGGGNEQFF. In DNA form, the CDR3 reads TGTGCCAGCAGCTTGGTTCTAGCGGGTGGGGGCAATGAGCAGTTCTTC.

This rearrangement joins TRBV7-2 to TRBJ2-5, with 8 bases aligning to TRBD1. The V segment lost 1 base and the J segment 4 bases; nucleotides outside the gene matches: 2. Germline V gene lookup returns CDR1 SGHTA and CDR2 FQGNSA. There are 14 residues in the CDR3. The DNA of the CDR3 is TGTGCCAGCAGCTTAGTTGGACAGGGAGAGACCCAGTACTTC. This encodes CASSLVGQGETQYF.

This clone was recorded once. This chain uses TRBV19 with TRBJ2-2; no clear D. The CDR3 extends over 14 amino acids. From germline, CDR1 is LNHDA and CDR2 SQIVND (reference sequence). Deletions cut 0 bases from V and 1 base from J, with 3 bases between. The DNA for the CDR3 is TGTGCCAGTAGTATAGATTGGAACACCGGGGAGCTGTTTTTT. Translation gives CASSIDWNTGELFF.